These 28 T cell receptor beta chains share one sample of origin, sequenced in a study of OX40 agonist ivuxolimab in advanced cancers. Measured with immunoSEQ multiplex PCR; TCRdb has only the in-frame clones, and not every one. The repertoire holds about 96,000 clones, with approximately 80% as singletons. The sequenced sample was CD4+ or CD8+ T cells sorted from blood, obtained in a trial of the OX40 agonist ivuxolimab. The receptor source for this set is an adult with an advanced solid tumor such as melanoma, head and neck, liver or kidney cancer.

The CDR3 reads CASSIDARVRNQPQHF. CDR3 DNA: TGTGCCAGTAGTATAGATGCGCGAGTCCGAAATCAGCCCCAGCATTTT. The chain couples TRBV19 to TRBJ1-5, with D unclear. The V and J ends lost 0 bases and 4 bases respectively, with 13 bases between them. Germline CDR1 is LNHDA and CDR2 is SQIVND (reference sequence). CDR3 length equals 16 residues.

The chain employs TRBV7-7 and TRBJ2-2, with 8 bases that match TRBD1. The CDR3 is 16 residues long. Germline-derived CDR1 and CDR2 are SSHAT and FNYEAQ (reference sequence). The junction had 9 bases not matched to a gene; V was cut back by 5 bases and J by 4 bases. The CDR3 reads CASSQGAGSGTGELFF. CDR3 bases: TGTGCCAGCAGCCAGGGGGCCGGGTCAGGCACCGGGGAGCTGTTTTTT.

The V gene is TRBV2, the J gene TRBJ1-2, with D perhaps matching TRBD1 (6 bases). CDR1 is SNHLY and CDR2 is FYNNEI in the germline V gene. CDR3 length: 15 residues. Deletions cut 5 bases from V and 0 bases from J, with 13 bases between. CDR3 loop: CASSLTGPPNYGYTF. In nucleotides, the CDR3 is TGTGCCAGCAGTCTCACAGGGCCCCCTAACTATGGCTACACCTTC.

This clone occurred once. V is TRBV5-8 and J is TRBJ1-1, with D unclear. The CDR3 is 14 amino acids. The V gene's germline CDR1 is SGHTS and CDR2 YDEGEE. V was trimmed by 0 bases and J by 1 base, leaving 7 bases between them. The CDR3 here is CASSLGVGNTEAFF. CDR3 in DNA: TGTGCCAGCAGCTTGGGAGTGGGGAACACTGAAGCTTTCTTT.

The chain has TRBV29-1 and TRBJ2-7, with D possibly being TRBD2 (6 bases). Germline V gene data show CDR1 as SQVTM and CDR2 as ANQGSEA. The CDR3 extends over 14 amino acids. Trimming cost V 3 bases and J 6 bases, with 18 bases left between them. This CDR3 reads CSVDPGVGNGEQYF. In DNA form, the CDR3 reads TGCAGCGTTGACCCGGGGGTGGGTAATGGCGAGCAGTACTTC.

This clone was seen a few times. CDR3: CASSVDPGTGVRNEQFF. CDR3 in DNA: TGTGCCAGCAGCGTAGACCCCGGGACAGGGGTTCGCAATGAGCAGTTCTTC. The rearrangement uses TRBV9 and TRBJ2-1; 10 positions match TRBD1. The CDR3 is made up of 17 amino acids. Germline V gives CDR1 SGDLS, CDR2 YYNGEE. V gave up 0 bases and J gave up 6 bases; unmatched junction bases: 9.

CDR3 in amino acids: CASSPEAGHTEAFF. The DNA of the CDR3 is TGTGCCAGCAGCCCCGAGGCTGGGCACACTGAAGCTTTCTTT. J is TRBJ1-1 and V is TRBV7-9; D gene uncertain. Germline lookup yields CDR1 SEHNR and CDR2 FQNEAQ (reference sequence). V shed 5 bases and J shed 3 bases, with 13 bases lying between them. The CDR3 totals 14 residues.

The chain carries TRBV7-2 and TRBJ1-2, with TRBD1 matching over 7 bases. The V gene's germline CDR1 is SGHTA and CDR2 FQGNSA. The CDR3 is 13 amino acids. Trimming took 4 bases from V and 8 from J; bases not matched to a gene: 7. CDR3 region: CASSWGQLGGYTF. The CDR3 DNA is TGTGCCAGCAGCTGGGGACAGTTGGGCGGCTACACCTTC.

The chain recombines TRBV2 with TRBJ2-1, with a weak D call TRBD2 (6 bases). Germline CDR1 SNHLY, CDR2 FYNNEI. Between the trimmed V and J ends, which lost 4 bases and 6 bases, there was a span of 10 bases. The CDR3 is 13 residues long. The CDR3 region has the DNA TGTGCCAGCAGTGCGAATAGCGGCAATGAGCAGTTCTTC. It is translated as CASSANSGNEQFF.

The rearrangement uses TRBV7-2 and TRBJ1-1; 7 bases are a match to TRBD1. This CDR3 is 13 amino acids long. Germline assignment: CDR1 SGHTA and CDR2 FQGNSA. The junction had 5 bases not matched to a gene; V was cut back by 4 bases and J by 6 bases. CDR3 sequence (DNA): TGTGCCAGCAGCTCGAGGACAGGACCTGAAGCTTTCTTT. It encodes CASSSRTGPEAFF.

The chain's CDR3 is CASSEYGGRDSSPLHF. The CDR3 DNA sequence: TGTGCCAGCAGTGAATATGGGGGCCGTGATAGTTCACCCCTCCACTTT. This sequence joins TRBV25-1 and TRBJ1-6; tentatively, D is TRBD1 (6 bases). Germline values: CDR1 MGHDK, CDR2 SYGVNS. The CDR3 spans 16 residues. The V end lost 0 bases, the J end lost 9 bases, and 15 bases lay between the germline ends.

This chain joins TRBV27 and TRBJ1-2, with 10 bases fitting TRBD1. The germline V gene has CDR1 MNHEY and CDR2 SMNVEV (reference sequence). V gave up 4 bases and J gave up 3 bases; unmatched junction bases: 2. The CDR3 covers 14 residues. As DNA, the CDR3 is TGTGCCAGCAGTTCGGACAGGGGGTACTATGGCTACACCTTC. It translates to CASSSDRGYYGYTF.

This rearrangement joins TRBV7-2 to TRBJ2-4; tentatively, D is TRBD1 or TRBD2 (6 bases each). This CDR3 region has 18 residues. Germline values: CDR1 SGHTA, CDR2 FQGNSA. V gave up 1 base and J gave up 0 bases, with 16 bases separating them. The CDR3 DNA sequence: TGTGCCAGCAGCTTAGTAGGGGGGTCGGATCTAGCCAAAAACATTCAGTACTTC. Translated: CASSLVGGSDLAKNIQYF.

V usage is TRBV19 and J usage is TRBJ1-1; no clear D. This CDR3 spans 13 amino acids. The V gene lost 3 bases and the J gene lost 6 bases, with 11 bases spanning the gap. Germline lookup yields CDR1 LNHDA and CDR2 SQIVND (reference sequence). The CDR3, as DNA: TGTGCCAGTAGTATTAAGGGCTTCGCTGAAGCTTTCTTT. This translates into CASSIKGFAEAFF.

The rearrangement joins TRBV4-3 to TRBJ1-2, with a tentative D call TRBD1 (5 bases). V dropped 0 bases and J dropped 0 bases, with 8 bases sitting between them. CDR3 size: 15 residues. Looked up from germline, CDR1 is LGHNA and CDR2 is YSLEER. Here the CDR3 DNA reads TGCGCCAGCAGCCAAGAGGCAGGGTCTAACTATGGCTACACCTTC. Its protein product is CASSQEAGSNYGYTF.

This clone was observed once. The rearrangement links TRBV29-1 to TRBJ1-1; 8 positions match TRBD1. Germline V gene data show CDR1 as SQVTM and CDR2 as ANQGSEA. V lost 5 bases to trimming and J lost 3 bases; unmatched junction nucleotides: 5. The CDR3 extends over 13 amino acids. Here the CDR3 DNA reads TGCAGCGTTCAACAGGGGGTGGACACTGAAGCTTTCTTT. Encoded protein: CSVQQGVDTEAFF.

V and J are TRBV23-1 and TRBJ1-5; D is uncertain. TRBV23-1 is an open reading frame whose function is uncertain. The length of the CDR3 is 16 residues. Trimming took off 1 base at V and 5 bases at J, with 15 bases between the two ends. The chain's CDR3 is CASSQYSRDSDQPQHF. The CDR3, as DNA: TGCGCCAGCAGTCAATATTCAAGAGACTCTGATCAGCCCCAGCATTTT.

The chain joins TRBV7-9 to TRBJ2-3, with D maybe TRBD2 (6 bases). Looked up from germline, CDR1 is SEHNR and CDR2 is FQNEAQ (reference sequence). With 8 bases removed from V and 3 bases from J, the gap between germline ends came to 9 bases. The CDR3 spans 12 residues. The CDR3 is CASGGETDTQYF. CDR3 sequence (DNA): TGTGCCAGCGGAGGGGAAACAGATACGCAGTATTTT.

A few counts support this clone. The J gene is TRBJ2-7, the V gene TRBV10-1; D not certain. V was trimmed by 0 bases and J by 5 bases, leaving 11 bases between them. The length of the CDR3 is 14 residues. Per the germline V gene, CDR1 is WNHNN and CDR2 is SYGVQD (reference sequence). This CDR3 is CASSESRAVDEQYF. The CDR3 DNA sequence: TGCGCCAGCAGTGAGTCGCGAGCCGTAGACGAGCAGTACTTC.

The chain is built from TRBV18 and TRBJ1-1; 7 bases line up with TRBD1. Germline loops: CDR1 KGHSH, CDR2 LQKENI. V shed 5 bases, J shed 4 bases, and the junction held 4 bases outside the gene matches. The CDR3 runs to 13 residues. CDR3: CASSWDRSTEAFF. The CDR3 DNA reads TGTGCCAGCTCATGGGACAGAAGCACTGAAGCTTTCTTT.

The chain is built from TRBV19 and TRBJ2-1, with D possibly being TRBD2 (6 bases). Germline-derived CDR1 and CDR2 are LNHDA and SQIVND (reference sequence). V was cut by 5 bases and J by 6 bases, with 11 bases left in between. The CDR3 sequence is 13 residues long. The CDR3, as DNA: TGTGCCAGTAGTCTCGGAGGGCCCAATGAGCAGTTCTTC. This gives the protein CASSLGGPNEQFF.

This chain uses TRBV25-1 with TRBJ1-4; no clear D. The CDR3 runs to 14 residues. Trimming cost V 3 bases and J 4 bases, with 9 bases left between them. Germline loops: CDR1 MGHDK, CDR2 SYGVNS. For the CDR3, the DNA is TGTGCCAGCAGTGACGCCTCTTATAATGAAAAACTGTTTTTT. Translating it yields CASSDASYNEKLFF. The entire variable domain, with the rest obtained from reference TRBV25-1 and TRBJ1-4, is as follows: EADIYQTPRYLVIGTGKKITLECSQTMGHDKMYWYQQDPGMELHLIHYSYGVNSTEKGDLSSESTVSRIRTEHFPLTLESARPSHTSQYLCASSDASYNEKLFFGSGTQLSVL.

The chain employs TRBV9 and TRBJ1-2; D is perhaps TRBD1 (5 bases). Looked up from germline, CDR1 is SGDLS and CDR2 is YYNGEE. Between the trimmed V and J ends, which lost 6 bases and 2 bases, there was a span of 11 bases. The CDR3 totals 13 residues. CDR3 in DNA: TGTGCCAGCACCCGGGACCCCAACTATGGCTACACCTTC. It yields the protein CASTRDPNYGYTF.

The sample holds one count of this clone. The V gene is TRBV27, the J gene TRBJ2-1; D is undetermined. The CDR3 length is 13 residues. Per germline, CDR1 MNHEY and CDR2 SMNVEV (reference sequence). Between the trimmed V and J ends, which lost 2 bases and 4 bases, there was a span of 6 bases. Here the CDR3 DNA reads TGTGCCAGCAGTTTAAGAGTTTACAATGAGCAGTTCTTC. Translated, it gives CASSLRVYNEQFF.

The rearrangement uses TRBV27 and TRBJ2-7; tentative D call: TRBD1 (6 bases). The CDR3 has 14 residues. Trimming took off 2 bases at V and 3 bases at J, with 11 bases between the two ends. Germline loops: CDR1 MNHEY, CDR2 SMNVEV (reference sequence). The CDR3 DNA follows: TGTGCCAGCAGTTTAATGGCAGGGGACTACGAGCAGTACTTC. Encoded protein: CASSLMAGDYEQYF.

The V gene is TRBV18, the J gene TRBJ2-3; TRBD2 matches 14 bases. After removal of 2 bases from V and 4 bases from J, the junction contained 5 bases not matched to a gene. The CDR3 consists of 17 residues. CDR1 and CDR2 from the germline V gene are KGHSH and LQKENI. The CDR3 DNA is TGTGCCAGCTCACCAGGGACTAGCGGGAGTATCGCAGATACGCAGTATTTT. Amino acids: CASSPGTSGSIADTQYF.

The chain couples TRBV14 to TRBJ2-3; D not resolved. The CDR3 is made up of 17 amino acids. The germline gives CDR1 SGHDN, CDR2 FVKESK. The ends were cut back, 2 bases at V and 0 bases at J, with 15 bases in the middle. The CDR3 loop reads CASSQLGSYPSTDTQYF. The DNA of the CDR3 is TGTGCCAGCAGCCAACTCGGGTCTTACCCTAGCACAGATACGCAGTATTTT. The full variable domain, rest sourced from reference TRBV14 and TRBJ2-3, is EAGVTQFPSHSVIEKGQTVTLRCDPISGHDNLYWYRRVMGKEIKFLLHFVKESKQDESGMPNNRFLAERTGGTYSTLKVQPAELEDSGVYFCASSQLGSYPSTDTQYFGPGTRLTVL.

The V call is TRBV16, the J call TRBJ1-1, with D possibly matching TRBD1 (5 bases). Germline V lookup: CDR1 KGHSY, CDR2 FQNENV. Between the trimmed V and J ends, which lost 2 bases and 0 bases, there was a span of 7 bases. The CDR3 extends over 14 amino acids. For the CDR3, the DNA is TGTGCCAGCAGCCAAGACAGAATGAACACTGAAGCTTTCTTT. Encoded protein: CASSQDRMNTEAFF.